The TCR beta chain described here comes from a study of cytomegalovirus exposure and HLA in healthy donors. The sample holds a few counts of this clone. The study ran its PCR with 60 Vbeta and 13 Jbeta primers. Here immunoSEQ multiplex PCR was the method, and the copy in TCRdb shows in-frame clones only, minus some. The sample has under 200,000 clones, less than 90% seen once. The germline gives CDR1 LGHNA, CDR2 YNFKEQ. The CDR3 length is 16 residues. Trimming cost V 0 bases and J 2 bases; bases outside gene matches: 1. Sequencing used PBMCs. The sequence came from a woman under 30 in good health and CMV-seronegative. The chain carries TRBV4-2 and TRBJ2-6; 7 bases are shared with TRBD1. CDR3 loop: CASSQDTGAGANVLTF. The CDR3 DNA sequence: TGTGCCAGCAGCCAAGACACAGGGGCTGGGGCCAACGTCCTGACTTTC.